This T cell receptor beta chain originates from a study of blood T cell repertoires in COVID-19. Study summary: T cells, B-cell-depleted T cells, or PBMCs supplied cDNA or gDNA.

TCRdb's copy holds only in-frame clones and misses some; the assay was immunoSEQ multiplex PCR. The sample has 80,000 to 100,000 clones, approximately 79% seen once. J gave up 2 bases and V 7 bases, and 6 bases lay outside the gene matches. Looked up from germline, CDR1 is ENHRY and CDR2 is SYGVKD. The CDR3 spans 16 residues. The sample comprised peripheral blood. V gene TRBV10-3 combines with J gene TRBJ2-3; 13 bases match TRBD2. This clonotype was sampled from a man between 65 and 80 years old with COVID-19, enrolled during active disease. The CDR3 DNA reads TGTGCCATCACACGTGGACTAGCGGGAGCCACAGATACGCAGTATTTT. Translating gives CAITRGLAGATDTQYF.